This T cell receptor beta chain was recorded in a study of OX40 agonist ivuxolimab in advanced cancers. A history of autoimmune disease or systemic immunosuppression excluded patients. Findings of the study overall: Low normalized T-cell clonal expansion was also seen in some nonresponders.

Points on this clone: Its antigen is unknown.

The method was immunoSEQ multiplex PCR; TCRdb's version includes in-frame clones alone and lacks a portion of them. The table shows tens of thousands of clones, with 82% occurring only once. Germline V gives CDR1 SQVTM, CDR2 ANQGSEA. V lost 3 bases and J lost 5, with 13 bases in between. This CDR3 spans 13 amino acids. The V and J genes are TRBV29-1 and TRBJ1-1; possible D gene TRBD1, 6 bases. The sequence was obtained from an adult with an advanced solid tumor such as melanoma, head and neck, liver or kidney cancer. The sequenced sample was CD4+ or CD8+ T cells sorted from blood, obtained in a trial of the OX40 agonist ivuxolimab. Here the CDR3 reads CSVEGARSTEAFF. The CDR3 DNA sequence: TGCAGCGTTGAGGGGGCTCGGAGTACTGAAGCTTTCTTT.